This T cell receptor beta chain came from a study of control samples from healthy donors and cancer patients. CDR3 length: 16 residues. Per the germline V gene, CDR1 is MDHEN and CDR2 is SYDVKM. Between the trimmed V and J ends, which lost 6 bases and 1 base, there was a span of 15 bases. TCRdb keeps only in-frame clones here, not all; method: immunoSEQ multiplex PCR. The repertoire holds more than 75,000 clones, with around 90% as singletons. This TCR was recovered from a woman aged 55-70 years with head and neck cancer. The sample was PBMCs. The chain carries TRBV28 and TRBJ2-2; D ambiguous. The chain's CDR3 is CASRRWGILNTGELFF. As DNA, the CDR3 is TGTGCCAGCAGACGCTGGGGTATTTTGAACACCGGGGAGCTGTTTTTT.